The 13 T cell receptor beta chains listed next were all sequenced from one sample in a study of T cells in Graves' hyperthyroidism and ophthalmopathy (dated by TCRdb to between 2018 and 2021). Library preparation employed multiplex PCR. For sequencing, an Illumina HiSeq 2000 was employed. Amplification of TCR beta CDR3 regions was carried out from RNA transcripts. The TCR CDR3 was subjected to a first round of RT-PCR using the HTBI primer set and the Qiagen OneStep RT-PCR kit. Starting from the raw public reads, TCRdb applied fastp trimming at Q25, assembled clones with MiXCR and retained in-frame beta chains. Entries that share a CDR3 protein sequence are merged under the most common genes and DNA. The sample table records about 580,000 distinct CDR3 sequences; around 13% of these occur just once. 5.8% of the sample is taken by the ten largest. The sample comprised blood. Source of these receptors: a young woman with Graves' hyperthyroidism that later progressed to Graves' ophthalmopathy.

This clonotype came up many times. DNA for the CDR3: TGTGCCAGCAGCCCACCACCCGGACAGAGATTTGGAAACACCATATATTTT. It specifies CASSPPPGQRFGNTIYF. The chain joins TRBV11-3 to TRBJ1-3; D possibly corresponds to TRBD1 (6 bases). The CDR3 has 17 amino acids. Trimming shortened V by 5 bases and J by 3 bases, and 20 bases separated the two germline ends. Germline CDR1 is SGHNT and CDR2 is YENEEA.

This clonotype was observed many times. The chain couples TRBV2 to TRBJ2-3, with 11 positions matching TRBD2. Germline V lookup: CDR1 SNHLY, CDR2 FYNNEI. After removal of 9 bases from V and 4 bases from J, the junction contained 9 bases not matched to a gene. CDR3 size: 15 residues. CDR3 region: CARTYSGRGSDTQYF. CDR3 DNA: TGTGCCAGGACCTATAGCGGGAGGGGGTCAGATACGCAGTATTTT.

This clonotype was observed at least ten times. The CDR3 DNA reads TGTGCCAGCAGTTTAACAGCGGGCGAGCAGTACTTC. Its translation: CASSLTAGEQYF. V and J are TRBV28 and TRBJ2-7; D might be TRBD2 (6 bases). V was cut by 2 bases and J by 6 bases, with 8 bases left in between. This CDR3 comprises 12 residues. Germline CDR1 and CDR2: MDHEN and SYDVKM.

This clonotype was counted many times. The junction differs from germline at one of its ends, possibly a read error. J is TRBJ2-5 and V is TRBV2; possibly TRBD1 or TRBD2 for D (6 bases each). This CDR3 is built from 15 residues. Germline values: CDR1 SNHLY, CDR2 FYNNEI. In DNA form, the CDR3 reads TGTGCCAGTAGTGAAGCTGGAGGGGGACAAGAGACCCAGTACTTC. Its protein is CASSEAGGGQETQYF.

This clonotype was counted at least ten times. The V and J genes are TRBV28 and TRBJ2-7; a possible D gene is TRBD2 (5 bases). Trimming stripped 5 bases from V and 6 bases from J, with 23 bases between. Germline V CDR1 and CDR2: MDHEN, SYDVKM. The CDR3 is made up of 16 amino acids. CDR3 DNA sequence: TGTGCCAGCAGTCAGTTTGTACGAATTGGAGGCCGCGAGCAGTACTTC. The encoded protein is CASSQFVRIGGREQYF.

Note on this clonotype: This sequence may be a read error, since a much larger clone differs from it by one base. V usage is TRBV9 and J usage is TRBJ1-5; possibly TRBD1 for D (5 bases). In germline, CDR1 is SGDLS, CDR2 YYNGEE. The CDR3 is 15 amino acids. CDR3 loop: CASSVSGDLNQSQHF. The DNA for the CDR3 is TGTGCCAGCAGCGTATCCGGGGACCTAAATCAGTCCCAGCATTTT.

This clonotype was detected many times. The rearrangement joins TRBV27 to TRBJ1-1; D gene unclear. The CDR3 is 13 residues long. V was cut by 7 bases and J by 3 bases, with 12 bases left in between. Germline CDR1 reads MNHEY; CDR2 reads SMNVEV (reference sequence). The CDR3 region has the DNA TGTGCCAGCAAGGCGGGCGGGTACACTGAAGCTTTCTTT. This encodes CASKAGGYTEAFF.

The V and J genes are TRBV6-1 and TRBJ1-5, with D possibly being TRBD1 (5 bases). The CDR3 contains 13 residues. The V end was cut by 5 bases, the J end by 4 bases, with 9 bases between. Germline assignment: CDR1 MNHNS and CDR2 SASEGT. The CDR3 coding sequence is TGTGCCAGCAGTTCCAGGGAAAATCAGCCCCAGCATTTT. Protein: CASSSRENQPQHF.

This clonotype has at least ten counts. J is TRBJ2-1 and V is TRBV28; TRBD2 agrees at 10 bases. The CDR3 length is 16 residues. The V segment lost 5 bases and the J segment 3 bases; nucleotides outside the gene matches: 7. Germline V CDR1 and CDR2: MDHEN, SYDVKM. The CDR3 region has the DNA TGTGCCAGCAGTAACCTAGCGGGAGAAAACTACAATGAGCAGTTCTTC. Residues: CASSNLAGENYNEQFF.

This clonotype was found many times. This CDR3 reads CSVGGGTEAFF. Here the CDR3 DNA reads TGCAGCGTTGGAGGGGGCACTGAAGCTTTCTTT. The genes are TRBV29-1 and TRBJ1-1, with a tentative D call TRBD1 (6 bases). CDR1 SQVTM and CDR2 ANQGSEA come from the germline V gene. The V gene lost 4 bases and the J gene lost 4 bases, with 7 bases spanning the gap. The length of the CDR3 is 11 residues.

In its sample, this clonotype was seen many times. This sequence joins TRBV7-2 and TRBJ2-7, with TRBD1 identical over 9 bases. V shed 6 bases and J 5 bases; nucleotides not matched to a gene: 11. There are 15 residues in the CDR3. CDR1 and CDR2 from the germline V gene are SGHTA and FQGNSA. The CDR3 DNA reads as TGTGCCAGCAGTAGGCCGGGACAGGGACTTAACGAGCAGTACTTC. Its translation: CASSRPGQGLNEQYF.

This clonotype was observed at least ten times. This sequence joins TRBV6-2 or TRBV6-3 and TRBJ1-1, with D perhaps matching TRBD1 (5 bases). Trimming took off 0 bases at V and 6 bases at J, with 14 bases between the two ends. This CDR3 spans 15 amino acids. CDR1 MNHEY and CDR2 SVGEGT come from the germline V gene. As DNA, the CDR3 is TGTGCCAGCAGTTACTCATCGGGGGGGAAAGCTGAAGCTTTCTTT. This gives the protein CASSYSSGGKAEAFF.

In this sample, this clonotype turned up many times. The chain couples TRBV10-3 to TRBJ1-1; weak D call: TRBD1 (6 bases). V lost 2 bases and J 4 bases, leaving 11 bases between the germline ends. The germline V gene encodes CDR1 ENHRY and CDR2 SYGVKD. This CDR3 has 14 residues. The CDR3 bases are TGTGCCATCAGTGAGACAACAGGGTCCACTGAAGCTTTCTTT. Translating it yields CAISETTGSTEAFF.